Listed here is a single T cell receptor beta chain. Antigen unknown. V shed 4 bases and J shed 0 bases, with 13 bases lying between them. Germline assignment: CDR1 SQVTM and CDR2 ANQGSEA. The CDR3 length is 15 residues. The sample belongs to a study of early T cells in non-severe SARS-CoV-2 infection. The wider study: Sequenced material consisted of bulk RNA (from unsorted whole blood), and chains were unpaired.

Researchers attached unique molecular identifiers to individual cDNA molecules. From the 5' RACE reads, TCRdb called clonotypes with MiXCR, one entry per CDR3 protein. The table has over 55,000 distinct CDR3 sequences, under 15% seen once. General study results and limits: Database matching using VDJdb favored anti-spike CD8 responses, with private and CD4 specificities left missing.

This clonotype originated in an adult who was a healthcare worker with PCR-confirmed SARS-CoV-2 infection or an uninfected control (not recorded which). The sample in question was whole blood, obtained at baseline. The V call is TRBV29-1, the J call TRBJ2-1, with D perhaps TRBD2 (6 bases). The CDR3 loop is CSVVLGLTSYNEQFF. The DNA of the CDR3 is TGCAGCGTTGTCTTGGGACTTACCTCCTACAATGAGCAGTTCTTC.